The entry that follows covers one T cell receptor beta chain sequence. The antigen remains undetermined. The sample originates from a study of cytomegalovirus exposure and HLA in healthy donors. General study points: 16,951 TCR beta sequences were associated with HLA alleles at 0.05 false discovery rate in a later analysis. A later analysis linked a missense variant in DCLRE1C to the trimming of TCR beta V and J genes. Clonal expansion was found to be greater in HLA-associated TCR beta chains than in equally common others in a later analysis. Researchers had no immune exposure information except CMV serostatus available.

With 60 Vbeta and 13 Jbeta primers, the PCR was carried out. The data were produced by immunoSEQ multiplex PCR, yet TCRdb's version contains in-frame clones alone and is incomplete. The data show approximately 140,000 clones, with around three quarters seen just once and around 7% held by the top ten. Material for sequencing was PBMCs. This TCR was recovered from a woman aged 40 to 55 in good health and CMV-seropositive.

As DNA, the CDR3 is TGTGCCCGGAAAGCCGGGACAGGGGATTCACCCCTCCACTTT. Residues: CARKAGTGDSPLHF. V and J are TRBV30 and TRBJ1-6; 10 bases line up with TRBD1. Germline V gene lookup returns CDR1 GTSNPN and CDR2 SVGIG (reference sequence). CDR3 length: 14 residues. V lost 8 bases, J lost 8 bases, and 9 bases stayed unmatched.